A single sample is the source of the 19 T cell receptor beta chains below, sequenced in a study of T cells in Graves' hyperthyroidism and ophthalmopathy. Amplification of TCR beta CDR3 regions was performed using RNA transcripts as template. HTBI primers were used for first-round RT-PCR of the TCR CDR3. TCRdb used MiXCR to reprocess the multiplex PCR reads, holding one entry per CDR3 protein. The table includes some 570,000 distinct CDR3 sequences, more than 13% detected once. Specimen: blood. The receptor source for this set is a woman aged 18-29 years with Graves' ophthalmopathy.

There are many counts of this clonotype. CDR3 DNA: TGCGCCAGCAGCAAAGAGGGACAGGGGGCTGGCTACACCTTC. Its translation: CASSKEGQGAGYTF. V gene TRBV5-1 combines with J gene TRBJ1-2, with 12 bases identical to TRBD1. CDR3 size: 14 residues. V dropped 4 bases and J dropped 7; count of bases not matched to a gene: 5. The germline V gene encodes CDR1 SGHRS and CDR2 YFSETQ.

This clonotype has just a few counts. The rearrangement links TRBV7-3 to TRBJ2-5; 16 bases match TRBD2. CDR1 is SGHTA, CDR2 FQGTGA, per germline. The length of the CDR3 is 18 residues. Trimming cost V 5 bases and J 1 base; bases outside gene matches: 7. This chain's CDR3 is CASSTGTSGRGSQETQYF. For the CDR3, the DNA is TGTGCCAGCAGCACTGGGACTAGCGGGAGGGGATCCCAAGAGACCCAGTACTTC.

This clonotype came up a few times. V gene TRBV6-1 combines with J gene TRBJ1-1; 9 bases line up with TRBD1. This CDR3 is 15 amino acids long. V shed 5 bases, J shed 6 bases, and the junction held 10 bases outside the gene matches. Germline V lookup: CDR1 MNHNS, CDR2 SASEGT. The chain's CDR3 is CASSRGTGFDAEAFF. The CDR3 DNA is TGTGCCAGCAGTCGGGGGACAGGGTTCGACGCTGAAGCTTTCTTT.

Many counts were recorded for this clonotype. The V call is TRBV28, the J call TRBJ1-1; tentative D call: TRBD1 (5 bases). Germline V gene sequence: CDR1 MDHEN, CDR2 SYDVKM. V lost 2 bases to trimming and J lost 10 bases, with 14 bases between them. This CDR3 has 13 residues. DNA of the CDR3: TGTGCCAGCAGTTTACTTGAGGGGTACGGAGCTTTCTTT. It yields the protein CASSLLEGYGAFF.

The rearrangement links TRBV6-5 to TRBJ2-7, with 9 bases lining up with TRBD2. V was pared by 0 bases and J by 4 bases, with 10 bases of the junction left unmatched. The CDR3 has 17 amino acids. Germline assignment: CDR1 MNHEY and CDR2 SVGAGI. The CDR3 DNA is TGTGCCAGCAGTTACTCGATGGGCGGGAGGGCCGAGTACGAGCAGTACTTC. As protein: CASSYSMGGRAEYEQYF.

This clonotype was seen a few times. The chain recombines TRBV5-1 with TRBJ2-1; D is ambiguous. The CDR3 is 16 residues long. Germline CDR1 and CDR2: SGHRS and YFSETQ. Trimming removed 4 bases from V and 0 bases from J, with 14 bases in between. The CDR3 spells CASSQERLSSYNEQFF. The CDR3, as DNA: TGCGCCAGCAGCCAAGAGAGACTGAGCTCCTACAATGAGCAGTTCTTC.

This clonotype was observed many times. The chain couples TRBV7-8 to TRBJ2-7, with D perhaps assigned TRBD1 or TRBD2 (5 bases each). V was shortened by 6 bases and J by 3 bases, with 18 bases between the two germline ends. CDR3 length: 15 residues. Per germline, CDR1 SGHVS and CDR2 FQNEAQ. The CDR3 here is CASRAGTGLGYEQYF. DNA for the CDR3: TGTGCCAGCAGGGCAGGGACGGGCTTGGGCTACGAGCAGTACTTC.

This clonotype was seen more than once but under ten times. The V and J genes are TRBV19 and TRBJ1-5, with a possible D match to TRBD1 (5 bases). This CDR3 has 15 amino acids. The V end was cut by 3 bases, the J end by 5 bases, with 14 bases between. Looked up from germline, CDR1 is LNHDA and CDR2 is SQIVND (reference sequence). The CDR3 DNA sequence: TGTGCCAGTAGTATTGGAGCAGGGTCAGATCAGCCCCAGCATTTT. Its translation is CASSIGAGSDQPQHF. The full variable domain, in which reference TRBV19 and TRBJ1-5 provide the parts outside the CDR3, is DGGITQSPKYLFRKEGQNVTLSCEQNLNHDAMYWYRQDPGQGLRLIYYSQIVNDFQKGDIAEGYSVSREKKESFPLTVTSAQKNPTAFYLCASSIGAGSDQPQHFGDGTRLSIL.

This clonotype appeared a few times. CDR3 coding DNA: TGTGCCAGCATTCCGGCGGCACGAAGCAATCAGCCCCAGCATTTT. Encoded protein: CASIPAARSNQPQHF. The rearrangement links TRBV6-1 to TRBJ1-5; D remains ambiguous. The CDR3 is 15 amino acids. The germline V gene has CDR1 MNHNS and CDR2 SASEGT. Between the trimmed V and J ends, which lost 7 bases and 1 base, there was a span of 14 bases.

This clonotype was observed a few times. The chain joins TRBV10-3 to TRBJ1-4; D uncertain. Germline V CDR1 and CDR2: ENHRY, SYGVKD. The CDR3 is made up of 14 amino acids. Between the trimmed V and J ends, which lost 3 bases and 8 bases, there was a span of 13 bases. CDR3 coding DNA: TGTGCCATCAGTGATAATAGGGAAGGAGAAAAACTGTTTTTT. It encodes CAISDNREGEKLFF.

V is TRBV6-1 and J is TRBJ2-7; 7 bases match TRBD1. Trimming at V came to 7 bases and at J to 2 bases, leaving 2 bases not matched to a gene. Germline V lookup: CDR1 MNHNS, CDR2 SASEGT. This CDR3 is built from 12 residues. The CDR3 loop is CASIGQAYEQYF. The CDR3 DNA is TGTGCCAGCATAGGACAGGCCTACGAGCAGTACTTC.

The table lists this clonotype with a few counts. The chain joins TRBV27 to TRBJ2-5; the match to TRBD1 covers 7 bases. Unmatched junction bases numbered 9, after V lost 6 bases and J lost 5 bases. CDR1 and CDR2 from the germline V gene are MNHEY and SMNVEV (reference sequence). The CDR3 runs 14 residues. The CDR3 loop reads CASRDTGVWETQYF. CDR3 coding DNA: TGTGCCAGCAGAGATACAGGGGTTTGGGAGACCCAGTACTTC.

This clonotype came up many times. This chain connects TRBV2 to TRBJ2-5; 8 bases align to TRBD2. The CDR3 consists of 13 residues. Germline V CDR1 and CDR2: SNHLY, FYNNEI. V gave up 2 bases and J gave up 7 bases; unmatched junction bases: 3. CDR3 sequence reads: CASSESGGATQYF. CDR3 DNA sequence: TGTGCCAGCAGTGAAAGCGGGGGAGCGACCCAGTACTTC. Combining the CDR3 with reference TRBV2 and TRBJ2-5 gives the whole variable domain EPEVTQTPSHQVTQMGQEVILRCVPISNHLYFYWYRQILGQKVEFLVSFYNNEISEKSEIFDDQFSVERPDGSNFTLKIRSTKLEDSAMYFCASSESGGATQYFGPGTRLLVL.

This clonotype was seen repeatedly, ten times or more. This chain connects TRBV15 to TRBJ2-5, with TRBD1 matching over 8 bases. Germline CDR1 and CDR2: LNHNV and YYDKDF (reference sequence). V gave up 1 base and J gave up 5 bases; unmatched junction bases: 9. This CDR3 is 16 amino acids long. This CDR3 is CATSRGGSGGHETQYF. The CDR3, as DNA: TGTGCCACCAGCAGAGGTGGATCAGGGGGCCACGAGACCCAGTACTTC.

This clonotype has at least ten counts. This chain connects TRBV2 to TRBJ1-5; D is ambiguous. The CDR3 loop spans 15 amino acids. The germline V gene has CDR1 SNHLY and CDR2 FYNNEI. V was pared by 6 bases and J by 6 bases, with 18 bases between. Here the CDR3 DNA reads TGTGCCAGCAGGGGCGGGGTAATCGGTTTTCAGCCCCAGCATTTT. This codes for CASRGGVIGFQPQHF.

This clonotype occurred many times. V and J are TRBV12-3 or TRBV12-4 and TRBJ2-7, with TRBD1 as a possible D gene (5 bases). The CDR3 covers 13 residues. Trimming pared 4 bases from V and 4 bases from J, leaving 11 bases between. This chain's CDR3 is CASSSSRGYEQYF. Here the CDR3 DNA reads TGTGCCAGCAGTTCGTCAAGGGGATACGAGCAGTACTTC.

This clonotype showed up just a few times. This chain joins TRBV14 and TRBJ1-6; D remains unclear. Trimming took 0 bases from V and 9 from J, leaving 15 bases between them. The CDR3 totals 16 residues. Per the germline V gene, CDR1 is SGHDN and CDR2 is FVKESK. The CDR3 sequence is CASSQDLAGFGSPLHF. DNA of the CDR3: TGTGCCAGCAGCCAAGATCTGGCCGGGTTTGGTTCACCCCTCCACTTT. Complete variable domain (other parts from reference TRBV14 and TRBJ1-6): EAGVTQFPSHSVIEKGQTVTLRCDPISGHDNLYWYRRVMGKEIKFLLHFVKESKQDESGMPNNRFLAERTGGTYSTLKVQPAELEDSGVYFCASSQDLAGFGSPLHFGNGTRLTVT.

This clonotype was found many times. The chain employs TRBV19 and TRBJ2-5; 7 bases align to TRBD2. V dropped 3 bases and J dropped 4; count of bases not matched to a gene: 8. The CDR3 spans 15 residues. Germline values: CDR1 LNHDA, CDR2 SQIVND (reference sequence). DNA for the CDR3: TGTGCCAGTAGTATCGGCGGGGCTAGCGGAGAGACCCAGTACTTC. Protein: CASSIGGASGETQYF.

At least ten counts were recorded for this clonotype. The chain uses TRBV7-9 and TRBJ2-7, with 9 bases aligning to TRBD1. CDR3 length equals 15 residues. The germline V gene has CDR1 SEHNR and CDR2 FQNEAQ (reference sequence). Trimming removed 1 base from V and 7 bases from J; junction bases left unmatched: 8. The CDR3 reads CASSLEDRGSWEQYF. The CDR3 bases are TGTGCCAGCAGCTTAGAGGACAGGGGTTCGTGGGAGCAGTACTTC.